This T cell receptor (beta chain) came from a study of shared clonotypes between healthy human individuals. In the study overall: Aged between 18 and 49, the donors were a couple of women and three men. Findings and limits, study-wide: The study found lower generation probabilities in non-shared clonotypes than in those shared by all four donors.

The CD4+ fraction was divided into a CD45RA+ naive subset and a CD45RA-negative memory subset. To note about this clone: Its target is unknown.

Using immunoSEQ multiplex PCR, the repertoire was profiled, and TCRdb retains in-frame clones only, with some absent. Of under 2,500,000 clones detected, 90% to 96% appear once; the ten largest clones hold roughly 0.13%. The CDR3 covers 12 residues. Trimming removed 3 bases from V and 14 bases from J, with 16 bases in between. Germline V CDR1 and CDR2: SGHDN, FVKESK. The chain combines TRBV14 with TRBJ1-2, with D perhaps TRBD1 (5 bases). The source material was naive CD4+ T cells sorted from blood. This sample's subset: CD45RA+ positively selected. The TCR originated in a man between 18 and 29 years old in good health. The CDR3 DNA sequence: TGTGCCAGCAGCCAGCTATCGGGACTTTTGACCTTC. Protein: CASSQLSGLLTF.